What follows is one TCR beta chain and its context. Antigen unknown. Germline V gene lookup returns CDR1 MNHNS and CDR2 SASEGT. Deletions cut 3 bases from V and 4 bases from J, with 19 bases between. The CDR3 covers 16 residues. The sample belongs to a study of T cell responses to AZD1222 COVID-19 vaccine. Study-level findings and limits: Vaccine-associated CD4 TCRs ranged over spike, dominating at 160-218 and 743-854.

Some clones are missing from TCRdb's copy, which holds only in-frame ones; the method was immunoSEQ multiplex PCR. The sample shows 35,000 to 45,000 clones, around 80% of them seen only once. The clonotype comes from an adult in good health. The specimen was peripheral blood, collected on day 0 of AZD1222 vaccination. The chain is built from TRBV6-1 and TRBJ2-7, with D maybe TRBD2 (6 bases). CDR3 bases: TGTGCCAGCAGTGAGACTAGGAGTTCGGGGCTTTACGAGCAGTACTTC. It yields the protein CASSETRSSGLYEQYF.